These 5 T cell receptor beta chains originate from one sample sequenced in a study of T-cell memory formation after mild COVID-19. TCRdb reanalysed the 5' RACE reads using MiXCR and keeps one entry per CDR3 protein. This table has hundreds of thousands of distinct CDR3 sequences, around a quarter appearing once. Specimen: PBMCs or a T cell subset sorted from them (not recorded which). All receptors derive from an adult woman who had mild COVID-19 (a few samples of this study predate the infection). Cell type and time point are not known.

In this sample, this clonotype turned up a few times. The V call is TRBV6-2 or TRBV6-3, the J call TRBJ1-1; D may be TRBD1 (6 bases). This CDR3 region has 14 residues. CDR1 is MNHEY and CDR2 is SVGEGT in the germline V gene. The V and J ends lost 5 bases and 10 bases respectively, with 20 bases between them. CDR3 sequence: CASSLPGVSRRAFF. The CDR3, as DNA: TGTGCCAGCAGTCTACCAGGGGTTTCGAGGAGAGCTTTCTTT.

The V and J genes are TRBV20-1 and TRBJ2-1; 10 bases map to TRBD2. Germline CDR1 and CDR2: DFQATT and SNEGSKA (reference sequence). J lost 6 bases, V lost 5 bases, and 13 bases had no gene match. The CDR3 loop spans 16 amino acids. The CDR3 DNA follows: TGCAGTGCTCATAACCTGGGGACTAGCGCTTCCAATGAGCAGTTCTTC. This gives the protein CSAHNLGTSASNEQFF.

This clonotype was seen only a few times. This rearrangement joins TRBV10-3 to TRBJ2-1; 13 bases are shared with TRBD2. CDR1 and CDR2 from the germline V gene are ENHRY and SYGVKD. The ends lost 9 bases at V and 8 bases at J; junction bases unmatched: 10. The CDR3 covers 15 residues. Written as DNA, the CDR3 is TGTGCCATTAGGCCCGGACTAGCGGGAGTCGATGAGCAGTTCTTC. Encoded protein: CAIRPGLAGVDEQFF.

This clonotype was detected many times. Here the CDR3 reads CASSSKRLAGYNEQFF. The CDR3 DNA is TGTGCCAGCAGCTCGAAGAGACTAGCGGGGTACAATGAGCAGTTCTTC. The V gene is TRBV5-6, the J gene TRBJ2-1; TRBD2 agrees at 11 bases. With 3 bases clipped from V and 4 bases from J, the junction kept 6 bases outside the gene matches. The CDR3 length is 16 residues. Germline V gene lookup returns CDR1 SGHDT and CDR2 YYEEEE.

This chain connects TRBV14 to TRBJ2-3, with 7 nucleotides matching TRBD2. Germline CDR1 is SGHDN and CDR2 is FVKESK. V lost 3 bases to trimming and J lost 7 bases; unmatched junction nucleotides: 7. This CDR3 contains 14 residues. The CDR3 nucleotides are TGTGCCAGCAGCCACGGGGGAGGGCCACATACGCAGTATTTT. This codes for CASSHGGGPHTQYF.